The following is a T cell receptor beta chain sequence with its context. The antigen is not known. Deletions cut 6 bases from V and 5 bases from J, with 15 bases between. CDR1 is MNHNY, CDR2 SVGAGI, per germline (reference sequence). The CDR3 sequence is 14 residues long. 5'RACE with constant-segment primers yielded barcoded, UMI-tagged TCR alpha and TCR beta cDNA libraries. Each CDR3 protein is one row after TCRdb ran MiXCR on the 5' RACE reads. The sample consists of about 350,000 distinct CDR3 sequences, around 15% of them appearing once. This entry comes from a study of T-cell memory formation after mild COVID-19. The overall study: Most TCR clusters belonged to a single donor.

Whole-study findings and limits: Contracting clones from day 15 to 85 showed balanced CD4/CD8; later expanders favored CD4+. The CD4+ clones that contracted clustered mainly within CM and EM, and the CD8+ clones concentrated in EMRA.

The source material was PBMCs or a T cell subset sorted from them (not recorded which). The rearrangement uses TRBV6-6 and TRBJ2-3; D may be TRBD2 (7 bases). The TCR was taken from a man aged 18-30 years who had mild COVID-19 (a few samples of this study predate the infection). Cell type and time point are not known. This CDR3 is CASSGPGGLDTQYF. For the CDR3, the DNA is TGTGCCAGCAGCGGGCCGGGGGGCTTAGATACGCAGTATTTT.